This T cell receptor beta chain was documented in a study of blood T cells in healthy people across ages. Trimming took 1 base from V and 8 from J, leaving 17 bases between them. CDR3 length: 15 residues. CDR1 is LGHDT, CDR2 YNNKEL, per germline (reference sequence). Combining a sample-barcoded 5' primer with a J-beta primer mix, a second PCR ran for about 7 to 11 cycles. TCRdb itself ran the 5' RACE reads through MiXCR, one entry per CDR3 protein. Of 700,000 to 800,000 distinct CDR3 sequences listed, roughly two fifths are singletons. In each sample, at least 7 million PBMCs were isolated. Total RNA, at least 5 micrograms per sample, was extracted from PBMCs.

This sequence joins TRBV3-1 and TRBJ1-2; no clear D gene. What was sequenced was blood. This sequence was found in a woman aged 60-75 years in good health. CDR3 coding DNA: TGTGCCAGCAGCCAAGGTTTCCCGGGGATTGGCGGCTACACCTTC. This encodes CASSQGFPGIGGYTF.